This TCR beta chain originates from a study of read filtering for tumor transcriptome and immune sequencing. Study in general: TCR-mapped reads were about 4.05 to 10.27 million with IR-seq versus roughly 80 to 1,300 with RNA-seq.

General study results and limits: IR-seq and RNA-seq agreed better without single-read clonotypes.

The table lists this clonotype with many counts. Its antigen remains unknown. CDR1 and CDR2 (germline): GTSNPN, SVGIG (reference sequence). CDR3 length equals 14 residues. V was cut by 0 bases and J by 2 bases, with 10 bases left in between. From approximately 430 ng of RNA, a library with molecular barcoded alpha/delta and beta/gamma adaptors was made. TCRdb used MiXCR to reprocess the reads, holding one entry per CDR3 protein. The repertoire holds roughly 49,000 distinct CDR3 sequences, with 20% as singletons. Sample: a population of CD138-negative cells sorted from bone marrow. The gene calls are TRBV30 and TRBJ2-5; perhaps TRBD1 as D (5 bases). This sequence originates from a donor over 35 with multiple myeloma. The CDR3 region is CAWSVPGLQETQYF. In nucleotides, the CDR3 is TGTGCCTGGAGTGTGCCAGGGCTACAAGAGACCCAGTACTTC.